The 5 T cell receptor beta chains in this list originate from one sample, sequenced in a study of cytomegalovirus exposure and HLA in healthy donors. 60 Vbeta and 13 Jbeta primers were used in PCR. Sequencing used immunoSEQ multiplex PCR; TCRdb keeps in-frame clones, though not all of them. Here the sample spans about 100,000 clones, roughly 70% being singletons. Sequences were obtained from PBMCs. All receptors come from a man aged 35-49 years in good health and CMV-seropositive.

This clone was counted between two and nine times. The chain combines TRBV6-6 with TRBJ2-1; D gene uncertain. Germline V gives CDR1 MNHNY, CDR2 SVGAGI (reference sequence). Between the trimmed V and J ends, which lost 2 bases and 8 bases, there was a span of 7 bases. CDR3 length: 12 amino acids. The CDR3 sequence: CASSYGAYEQFF. CDR3 DNA sequence: TGTGCCAGCAGTTACGGAGCTTATGAGCAGTTCTTC.

The chain uses TRBV5-1 and TRBJ2-7, with 14 bases identical to TRBD2. This CDR3 is 19 amino acids long. Trimming at V came to 4 bases and at J to 0 bases, leaving 12 bases not matched to a gene. Germline CDR1 SGHRS, CDR2 YFSETQ. In DNA, the CDR3 is TGCGCCAGCAGCCCATCATTACTGACTAGCGGGAGGGTCTCCTACGAGCAGTACTTC. It specifies CASSPSLLTSGRVSYEQYF.

This chain joins TRBV5-4 and TRBJ1-1; D ambiguous. CDR3 length equals 12 residues. The germline V gene encodes CDR1 SGHNT and CDR2 YYREEE (reference sequence). Trimming took 0 bases from V and 6 from J, leaving 6 bases between them. The CDR3 loop reads CASSLARSEAFF. The CDR3 nucleotides are TGTGCCAGCAGCTTGGCTAGATCTGAAGCTTTCTTT.

The V call is TRBV19, the J call TRBJ2-3; TRBD2 matches 11 bases. This CDR3 contains 17 residues. V was pared by 3 bases and J by 4 bases, with 9 bases of the junction left unmatched. Per germline, CDR1 LNHDA and CDR2 SQIVND (reference sequence). The CDR3 DNA sequence: TGTGCCAGTAGTATTCCCCTTAGCGGGAGGGAGGCAGATACGCAGTATTTT. This encodes CASSIPLSGREADTQYF.

By frequency in the sample, this clone is medium-sized. The chain links TRBV4-2 to TRBJ1-5; D possibly corresponds to TRBD1 (5 bases). V gave up 4 bases and J gave up 3 bases, with 16 bases separating them. The V gene's germline CDR1 is LGHNA and CDR2 YNFKEQ. This CDR3 is built from 16 residues. The CDR3 sequence is CASSPEAGMNNQPQHF. CDR3 nucleotides: TGTGCCAGCAGCCCAGAGGCAGGGATGAACAATCAGCCCCAGCATTTT.